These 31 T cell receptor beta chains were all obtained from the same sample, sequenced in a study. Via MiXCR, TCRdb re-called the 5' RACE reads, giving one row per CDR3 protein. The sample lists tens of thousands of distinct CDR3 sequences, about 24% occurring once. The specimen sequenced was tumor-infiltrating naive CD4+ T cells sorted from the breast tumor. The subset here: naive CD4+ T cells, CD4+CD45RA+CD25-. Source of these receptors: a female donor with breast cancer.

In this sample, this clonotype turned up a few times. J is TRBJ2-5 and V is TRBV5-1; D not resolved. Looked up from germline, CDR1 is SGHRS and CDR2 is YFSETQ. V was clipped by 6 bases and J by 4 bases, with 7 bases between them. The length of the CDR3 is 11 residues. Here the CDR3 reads CASKFLETQYF. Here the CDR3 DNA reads TGCGCCAGCAAATTCTTAGAGACCCAGTACTTC.

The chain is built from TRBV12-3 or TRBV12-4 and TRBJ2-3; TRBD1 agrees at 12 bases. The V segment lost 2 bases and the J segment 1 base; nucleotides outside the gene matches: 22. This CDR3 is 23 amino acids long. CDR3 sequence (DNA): TGTGCCAGCAGTTTAACGGGACAGGGGGCGTTAAAGCGACCCGGTGGAGGCACAGATACGCAGTATTTT. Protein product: CASSLTGQGALKRPGGGTDTQYF.

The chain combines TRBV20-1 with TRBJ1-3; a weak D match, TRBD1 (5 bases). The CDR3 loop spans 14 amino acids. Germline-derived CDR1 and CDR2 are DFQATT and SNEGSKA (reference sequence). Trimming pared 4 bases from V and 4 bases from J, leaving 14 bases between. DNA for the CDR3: TGCAGTGCTAAGGTGGGGGTCCCAGGAAACACCATATATTTT. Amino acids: CSAKVGVPGNTIYF.

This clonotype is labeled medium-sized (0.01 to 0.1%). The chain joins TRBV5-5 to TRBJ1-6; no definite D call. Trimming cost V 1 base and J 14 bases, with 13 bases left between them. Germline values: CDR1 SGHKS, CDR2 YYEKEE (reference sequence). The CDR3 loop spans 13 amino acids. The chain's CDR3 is CASSLMDERTLHF. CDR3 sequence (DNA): TGTGCCAGCAGCTTGATGGATGAGCGCACCCTCCACTTT.

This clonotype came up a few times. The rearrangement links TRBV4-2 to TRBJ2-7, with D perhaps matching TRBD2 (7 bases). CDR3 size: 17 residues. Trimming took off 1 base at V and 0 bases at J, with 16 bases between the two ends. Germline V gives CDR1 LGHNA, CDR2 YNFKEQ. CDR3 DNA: TGTGCCAGCAGCCAAGGGGACGGGGGGCTGACCTCCTACGAGCAGTACTTC. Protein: CASSQGDGGLTSYEQYF.

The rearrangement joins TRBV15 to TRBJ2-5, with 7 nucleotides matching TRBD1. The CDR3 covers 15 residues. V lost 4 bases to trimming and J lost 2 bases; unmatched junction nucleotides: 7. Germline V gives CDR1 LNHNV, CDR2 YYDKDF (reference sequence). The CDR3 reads CATSNRGIGQETQYF. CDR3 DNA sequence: TGTGCCACCAGCAACAGGGGAATTGGGCAAGAGACCCAGTACTTC.

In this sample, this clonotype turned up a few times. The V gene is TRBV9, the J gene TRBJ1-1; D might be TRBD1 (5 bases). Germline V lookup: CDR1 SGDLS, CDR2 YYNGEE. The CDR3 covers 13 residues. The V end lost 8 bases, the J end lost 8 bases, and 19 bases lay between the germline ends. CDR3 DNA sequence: TGTGCCAGTACAGGCCCCTCCTCATTAGAAGCTTTCTTT. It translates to CASTGPSSLEAFF.

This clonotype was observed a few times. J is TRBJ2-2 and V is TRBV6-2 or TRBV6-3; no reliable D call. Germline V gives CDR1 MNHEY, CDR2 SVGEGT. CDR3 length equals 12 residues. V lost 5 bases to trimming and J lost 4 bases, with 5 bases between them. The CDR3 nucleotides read TGTGCCAGCAGTCCACCCACCGGGGAGCTGTTTTTT. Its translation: CASSPPTGELFF.

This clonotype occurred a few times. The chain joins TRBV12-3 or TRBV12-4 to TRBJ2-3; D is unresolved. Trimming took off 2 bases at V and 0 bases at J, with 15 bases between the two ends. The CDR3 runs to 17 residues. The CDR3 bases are TGTGCCAGCAGTTTATTTTTGAGGACCGCGAGCACAGATACGCAGTATTTT. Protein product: CASSLFLRTASTDTQYF.

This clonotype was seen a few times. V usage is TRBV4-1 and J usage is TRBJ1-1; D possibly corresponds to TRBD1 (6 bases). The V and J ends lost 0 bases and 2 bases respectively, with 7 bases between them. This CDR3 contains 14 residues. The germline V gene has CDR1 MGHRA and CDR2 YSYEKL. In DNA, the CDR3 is TGCGCCAGCAGCCAAGAACAGGGAAACACTGAAGCTTTCTTT. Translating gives CASSQEQGNTEAFF.

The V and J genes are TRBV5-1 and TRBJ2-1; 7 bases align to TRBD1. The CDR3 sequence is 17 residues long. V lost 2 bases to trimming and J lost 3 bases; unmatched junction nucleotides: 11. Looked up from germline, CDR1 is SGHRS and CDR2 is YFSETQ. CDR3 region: CASSLGGRANFYNEQFF. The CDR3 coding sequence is TGCGCCAGCAGCTTAGGGGGCAGGGCCAATTTCTACAATGAGCAGTTCTTC. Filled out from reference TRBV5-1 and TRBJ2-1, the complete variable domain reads KAGVTQTPRYLIKTRGQQVTLSCSPISGHRSVSWYQQTPGQGLQFLFEYFSETQRNKGNFPGRFSGRQFSNSRSEMNVSTLELGDSALYLCASSLGGRANFYNEQFFGPGTRLTVL.

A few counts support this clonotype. The CDR3 DNA reads as TGTGCCAGCAGCCCGATAACGACCGGGGAGCTGTTTTTT. It specifies CASSPITTGELFF. V usage is TRBV3-1 and J usage is TRBJ2-2; D is ambiguous. The V end lost 4 bases, the J end lost 5 bases, and 8 bases lay between the germline ends. The CDR3 has 13 residues. Looked up from germline, CDR1 is LGHDT and CDR2 is YNNKEL (reference sequence).

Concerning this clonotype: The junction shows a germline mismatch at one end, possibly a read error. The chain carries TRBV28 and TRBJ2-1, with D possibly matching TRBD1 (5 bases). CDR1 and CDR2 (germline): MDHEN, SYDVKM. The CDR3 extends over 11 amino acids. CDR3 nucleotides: TGTGCCAGTGGCCACAGGAATGAGCAGCTCTTC. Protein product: CASGHRNEQLF. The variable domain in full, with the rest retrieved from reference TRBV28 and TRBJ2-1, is DVKVTQSSRYLVKRTGEKVFLECVQDMDHENMFWYRQDPGLGLRLIYFSYDVKMKEKGDIPEGYSVSREKKERFSLILESASTNQTSMYLCASGHRNEQLFGPGTRLTVL.

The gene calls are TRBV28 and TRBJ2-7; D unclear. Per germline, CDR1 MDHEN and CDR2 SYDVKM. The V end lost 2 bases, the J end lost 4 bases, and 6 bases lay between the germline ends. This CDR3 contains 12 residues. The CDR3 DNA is TGTGCCAGCAGTTTACCCGGTTACGAGCAGTACTTC. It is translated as CASSLPGYEQYF.

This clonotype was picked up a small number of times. The CDR3 coding sequence is TGTGCCAGCAGTTTATGGGACAGGGCGGGCGAGCAGTACTTC. This sequence encodes CASSLWDRAGEQYF. This chain uses TRBV12-3 or TRBV12-4 with TRBJ2-7, with TRBD1 matching over 9 bases. V lost 2 bases to trimming and J lost 6 bases; unmatched junction nucleotides: 5. This CDR3 spans 14 amino acids.

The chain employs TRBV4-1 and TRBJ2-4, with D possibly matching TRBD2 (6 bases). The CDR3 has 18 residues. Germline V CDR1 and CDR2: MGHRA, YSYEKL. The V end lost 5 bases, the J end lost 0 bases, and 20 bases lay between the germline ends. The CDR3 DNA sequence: TGCGCCAGCAGCAACCGGGCAGGCGGACTACTAGCCAAAAACATTCAGTACTTC. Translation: CASSNRAGGLLAKNIQYF.

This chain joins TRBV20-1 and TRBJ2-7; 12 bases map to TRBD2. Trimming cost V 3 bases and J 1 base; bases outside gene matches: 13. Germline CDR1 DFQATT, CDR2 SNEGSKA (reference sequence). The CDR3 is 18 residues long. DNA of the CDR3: TGCAGTGCTAGGGATAAGGGGACTAGCGGGTCCCTTTCCTACGAGCAGTACTTC. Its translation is CSARDKGTSGSLSYEQYF.

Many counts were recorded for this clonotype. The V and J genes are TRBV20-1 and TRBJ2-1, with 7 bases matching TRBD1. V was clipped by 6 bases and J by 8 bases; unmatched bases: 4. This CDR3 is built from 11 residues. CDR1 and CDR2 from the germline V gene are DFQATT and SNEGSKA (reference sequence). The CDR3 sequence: CSAYRGYEQFF. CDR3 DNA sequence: TGCAGTGCGTACAGGGGCTATGAGCAGTTCTTC.

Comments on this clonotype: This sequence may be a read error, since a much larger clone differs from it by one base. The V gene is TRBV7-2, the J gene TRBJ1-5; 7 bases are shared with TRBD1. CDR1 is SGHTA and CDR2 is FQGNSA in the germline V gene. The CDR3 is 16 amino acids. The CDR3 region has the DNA TGTGCCGGCAGCGTACCGGAAAAGGGGGCATATCAGCCCCAGCATTTT. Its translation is CAGSVPEKGAYQPQHF.

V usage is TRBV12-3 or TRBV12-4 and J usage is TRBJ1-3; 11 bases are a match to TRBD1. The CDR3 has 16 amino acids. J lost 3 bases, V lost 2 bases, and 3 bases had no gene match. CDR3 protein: CASSLRTGGIGNTIYF. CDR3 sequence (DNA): TGTGCCAGCAGTTTAAGGACAGGGGGCATTGGAAACACCATATATTTT.

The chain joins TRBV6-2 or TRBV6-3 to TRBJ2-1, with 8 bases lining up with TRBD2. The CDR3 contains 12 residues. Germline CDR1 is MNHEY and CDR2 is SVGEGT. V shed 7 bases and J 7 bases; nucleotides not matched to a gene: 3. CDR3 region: CASTGGRNEQFF. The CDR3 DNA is TGTGCCAGCACGGGAGGGCGAAATGAGCAGTTCTTC.

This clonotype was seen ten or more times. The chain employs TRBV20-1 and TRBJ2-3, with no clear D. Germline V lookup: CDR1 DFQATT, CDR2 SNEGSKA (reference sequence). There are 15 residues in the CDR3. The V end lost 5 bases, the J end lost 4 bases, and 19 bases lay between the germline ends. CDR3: CSAPGILEGPDTQYF. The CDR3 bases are TGCAGTGCTCCTGGGATCCTCGAAGGCCCAGATACGCAGTATTTT.

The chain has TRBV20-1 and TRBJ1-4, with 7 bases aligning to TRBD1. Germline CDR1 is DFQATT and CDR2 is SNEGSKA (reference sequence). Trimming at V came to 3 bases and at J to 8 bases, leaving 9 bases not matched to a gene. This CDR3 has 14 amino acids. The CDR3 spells CSASKQGVREKLFF. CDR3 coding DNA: TGCAGTGCTAGCAAGCAGGGGGTGAGGGAAAAACTGTTTTTT.

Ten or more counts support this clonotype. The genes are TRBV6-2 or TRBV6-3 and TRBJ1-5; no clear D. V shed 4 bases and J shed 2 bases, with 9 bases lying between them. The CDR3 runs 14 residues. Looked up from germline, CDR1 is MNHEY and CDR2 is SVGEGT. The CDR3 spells CASSLPSGNQPQHF. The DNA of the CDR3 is TGTGCCAGCAGTTTGCCTTCTGGCAATCAGCCCCAGCATTTT.

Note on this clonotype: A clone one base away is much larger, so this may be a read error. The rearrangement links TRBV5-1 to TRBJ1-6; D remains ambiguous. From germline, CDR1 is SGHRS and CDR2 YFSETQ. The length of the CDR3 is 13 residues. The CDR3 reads CTSRTEENSPLHF. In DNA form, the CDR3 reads TGCACCAGCAGGACGGAGGAGAATTCACCCCTCCACTTT.

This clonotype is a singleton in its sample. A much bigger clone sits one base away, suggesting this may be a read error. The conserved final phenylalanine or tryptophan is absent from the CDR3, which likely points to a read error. CDR3: CASTFSPPSTDTQYL. In nucleotides, the CDR3 is TGTGCCAGCACCTTCAGCCCGCCGAGCACAGATACGCAGTATTTA. The V call is TRBV5-6, the J call TRBJ2-3; no firm D call. The CDR3 length is 15 residues. V lost 6 bases and J lost 0, with 14 bases in between. Germline V CDR1 and CDR2: SGHDT, YYEEEE.

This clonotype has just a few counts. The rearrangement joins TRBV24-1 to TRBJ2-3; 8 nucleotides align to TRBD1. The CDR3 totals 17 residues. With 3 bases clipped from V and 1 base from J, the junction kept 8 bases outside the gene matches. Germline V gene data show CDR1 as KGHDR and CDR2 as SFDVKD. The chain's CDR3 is CATSDTRQGYGTDTQYF. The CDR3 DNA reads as TGTGCCACCAGTGATACGCGACAGGGGTACGGCACAGATACGCAGTATTTT.

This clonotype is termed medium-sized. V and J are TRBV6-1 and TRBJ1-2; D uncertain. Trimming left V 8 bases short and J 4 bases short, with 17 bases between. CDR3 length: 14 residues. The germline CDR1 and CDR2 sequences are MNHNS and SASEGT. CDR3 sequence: CASALNGDGYGYTF. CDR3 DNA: TGTGCCAGCGCCTTAAATGGGGATGGCTATGGCTACACCTTC.

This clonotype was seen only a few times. The DNA of the CDR3 is TGTGCCAGCAGTGAGGGACAGGGGACCACTGAAGCTTTCTTT. Its protein product is CASSEGQGTTEAFF. The chain carries TRBV2 and TRBJ1-1; TRBD1 matches at 10 bases. There are 14 residues in the CDR3. Trimming removed 3 bases from V and 4 bases from J; junction bases left unmatched: 2. Looked up from germline, CDR1 is SNHLY and CDR2 is FYNNEI.

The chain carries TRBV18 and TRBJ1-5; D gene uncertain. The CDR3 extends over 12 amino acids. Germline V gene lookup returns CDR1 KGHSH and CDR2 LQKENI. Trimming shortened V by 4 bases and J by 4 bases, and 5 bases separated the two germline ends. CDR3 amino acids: CASSHPNQPQHF. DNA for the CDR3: TGTGCCAGCTCACACCCGAATCAGCCCCAGCATTTT.

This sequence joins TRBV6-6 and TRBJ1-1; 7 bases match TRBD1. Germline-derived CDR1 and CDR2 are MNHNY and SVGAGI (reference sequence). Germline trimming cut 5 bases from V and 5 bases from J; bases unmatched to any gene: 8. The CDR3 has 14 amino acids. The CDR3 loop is CASSPQGGFTEAFF. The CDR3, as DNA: TGTGCCAGCAGTCCTCAGGGGGGGTTTACTGAAGCTTTCTTT.